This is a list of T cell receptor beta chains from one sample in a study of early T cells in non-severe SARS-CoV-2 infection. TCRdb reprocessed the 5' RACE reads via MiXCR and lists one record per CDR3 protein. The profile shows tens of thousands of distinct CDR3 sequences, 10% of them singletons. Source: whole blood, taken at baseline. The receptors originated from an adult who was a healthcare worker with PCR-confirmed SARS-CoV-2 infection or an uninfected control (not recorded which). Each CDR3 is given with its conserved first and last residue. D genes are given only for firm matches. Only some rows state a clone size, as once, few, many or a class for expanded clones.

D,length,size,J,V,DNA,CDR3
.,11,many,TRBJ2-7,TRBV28,TGTGCCAGCAGTTTCAGGGTTGAGCAGTACTTC,CASSFRVEQYF
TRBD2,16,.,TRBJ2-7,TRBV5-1,TGCGCCAGCAGCGGGAGGACTAGCAGAGGAATGTACGAGCAGTACTTC,CASSGRTSRGMYEQYF
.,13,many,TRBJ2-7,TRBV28,TGTGCCAGCAGTTCACATACGACCTACGAGCAGTACTTC,CASSSHTTYEQYF
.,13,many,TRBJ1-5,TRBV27,TGTGCCAGCAGTTGGGGGCTTAATCAGCCCCAGCATTTT,CASSWGLNQPQHF
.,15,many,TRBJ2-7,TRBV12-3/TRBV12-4,TGTGCCAGCAGTTTGGGAGTCCAGGGAAGGTCCGAGCAGTACTTC,CASSLGVQGRSEQYF
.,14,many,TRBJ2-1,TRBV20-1,TGCAGTGCTATAGGTGGGGGAACCTACAATGAGCAGTTCTTC,CSAIGGGTYNEQFF
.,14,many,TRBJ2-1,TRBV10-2,TGCGCCAGCAGTACCTTGTTGGTCGGCAATGAGCAGTTCTTC,CASSTLLVGNEQFF
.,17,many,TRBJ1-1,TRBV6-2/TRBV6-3,TGTGCCAGCAGTTATAGTTTGGACAGCAGGGGTAACACTGAAGCTTTCTTT,CASSYSLDSRGNTEAFF
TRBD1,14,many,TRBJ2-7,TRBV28,TGTGCCAGCAGTCGGACAGGGCGGACCTACGAGCAGTACTTC,CASSRTGRTYEQYF
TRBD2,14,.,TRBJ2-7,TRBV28,TGTGCCAGCATGCCTGTAGCGGGACCCTACGAGCAGTACTTC,CASMPVAGPYEQYF
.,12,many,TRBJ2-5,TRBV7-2,TGTGCCAGCAGCTTAGACCAAGAGACCCAGTACTTC,CASSLDQETQYF
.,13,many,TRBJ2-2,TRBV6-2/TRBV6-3,TGTGCCAGCAGTTATACGGGGGTCGGGGAGCTGTTTTTT,CASSYTGVGELFF
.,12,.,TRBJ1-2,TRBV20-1,TGCAGTGCTAGACACGGACCCTATGGCTACACCTTC,CSARHGPYGYTF
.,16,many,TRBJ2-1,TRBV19,TGTGCCACCTCAGTCGACCACCACGGGAAGGGGAATGAGCAGTTCTTC,CATSVDHHGKGNEQFF
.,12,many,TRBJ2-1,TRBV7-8,TGTGCCAGCAGCACCATGATCAATGAGCAGTTCTTC,CASSTMINEQFF
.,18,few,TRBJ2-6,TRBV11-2,TGTGCCAGCAGCTTAGATCGGATGAGGTCCCCTGGGGCCAACGTCCTGACTTTC,CASSLDRMRSPGANVLTF
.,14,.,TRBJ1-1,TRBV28,TGTGCCAGCAGTGGGGGGGCGGTTAACACTGAAGCTTTCTTT,CASSGGAVNTEAFF
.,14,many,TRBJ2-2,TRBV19,TGTGCCAGTAGTATGTGGACGAACACCGGGGAGCTGTTTTTT,CASSMWTNTGELFF
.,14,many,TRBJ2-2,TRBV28,TGTGCCAGCATGCCAGGGATTCCTACCGGGGAGCTGTTTTTT,CASMPGIPTGELFF
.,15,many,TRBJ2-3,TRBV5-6,TGTGCCAGCAGCCCGGAAGGGGGTCTCACAGATACGCAGTATTTT,CASSPEGGLTDTQYF
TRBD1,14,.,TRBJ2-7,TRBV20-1,TGCAGTGTCCTAGGGACAGTCGCTTCCTACGAGCAGTACTTC,CSVLGTVASYEQYF
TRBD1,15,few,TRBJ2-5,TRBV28,TGTGCCAGCAGGGAGGGGGACAGGGTGATAGAGACCCAGTACTTC,CASREGDRVIETQYF
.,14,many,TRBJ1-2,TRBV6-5,TGTGCCAGCAGTTTGTTTTTTTCGGGGGACGGCTACACCTTC,CASSLFFSGDGYTF
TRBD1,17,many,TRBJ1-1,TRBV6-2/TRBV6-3,TGTGCCAGCAGTCCCGACAGGGGAGTAAGTTGGGGCACTGAAGCTTTCTTT,CASSPDRGVSWGTEAFF
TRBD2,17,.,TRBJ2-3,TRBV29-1,TGCAGCGTTACCCCACGGACAGTCGGGACTAGCGTCGGGGAGCAGTATTTT,CSVTPRTVGTSVGEQYF
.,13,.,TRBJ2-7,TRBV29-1,TGCAGCGCCCGGGACGTCTACTCCTACGAGCAGTACTTC,CSARDVYSYEQYF
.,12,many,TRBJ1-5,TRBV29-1,TGCAGCGTCGCGGACAGTAATCAGCCCCAGCATTTT,CSVADSNQPQHF
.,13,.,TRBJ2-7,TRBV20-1,TGCAGTGCCGCAAGTGGTCACAGGTGGGAGCAGTACTTC,CSAASGHRWEQYF
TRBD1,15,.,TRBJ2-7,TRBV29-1,TGCAGCGTTGCAATGGGACAGGGGGGCCCCTACGAGCAGTACTTC,CSVAMGQGGPYEQYF
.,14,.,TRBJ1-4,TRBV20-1,TGCAGTGCTGGGCCGACAGGCATCAATGAAAAACTGTTTTTT,CSAGPTGINEKLFF
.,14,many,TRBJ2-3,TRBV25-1,TGTGCCAGCAGTGCGGTGGGGCCCGCAGATACGCAGTATTTT,CASSAVGPADTQYF
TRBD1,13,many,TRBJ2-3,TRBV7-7,TGTGCTAGCAGCCGAGGGGGCGCAGATACGCAGTATTTT,CASSRGGADTQYF
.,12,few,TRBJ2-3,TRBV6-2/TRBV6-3,TGTGCCAGCAGTCGGCCTTCAGATACGCAGTATTTT,CASSRPSDTQYF
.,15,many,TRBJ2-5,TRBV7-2,TGTGCCAGCAGCCTTAGTGTACAGTCCCAAGAGACCCAGTACTTC,CASSLSVQSQETQYF
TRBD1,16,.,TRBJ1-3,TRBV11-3,TGTGCCAGCAGCCCCCGGACAGGGGTAACTGGAAACACCATATATTTT,CASSPRTGVTGNTIYF
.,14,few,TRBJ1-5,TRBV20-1,TGCAGTGCTAGCGTCAGGGGAAACAATCAGCCCCAGCATTTT,CSASVRGNNQPQHF
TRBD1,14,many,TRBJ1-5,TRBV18,TGTGCCAGCTCCCCAGGACAGGGGGATCAGCCCCAGCATTTT,CASSPGQGDQPQHF
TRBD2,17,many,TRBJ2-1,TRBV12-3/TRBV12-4,TGTGCCAGCAGCCATACTATAGCGGGAGGGCCTACCAATGAGCAGTTCTTC,CASSHTIAGGPTNEQFF
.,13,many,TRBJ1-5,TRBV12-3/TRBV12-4,TGTGCCAGCAGTTTTTTAGGAAATCAGCCCCAGCATTTT,CASSFLGNQPQHF
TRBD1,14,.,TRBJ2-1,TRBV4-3,TGCGCCAGCAGCCAGGGACAGGGGGCGAATGAGCAGTTCTTC,CASSQGQGANEQFF
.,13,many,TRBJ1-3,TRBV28,TGTGCCAGCAAAGTACGCTCTGGAAACACCATATATTTT,CASKVRSGNTIYF
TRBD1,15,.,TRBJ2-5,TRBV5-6,TGTGCCAGCAGCTTACCGGGACAGGGACAGGAGACCCAGTACTTC,CASSLPGQGQETQYF
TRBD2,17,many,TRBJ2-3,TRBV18,TGTGCCAGCTCACCACCGGGACTAGCGGAAATCACAGATACGCAGTATTTT,CASSPPGLAEITDTQYF
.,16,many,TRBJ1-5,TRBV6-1,TGTGCCAGACAACGATATGACGGTCAGAGCAATCAGCCCCAGCATTTT,CARQRYDGQSNQPQHF
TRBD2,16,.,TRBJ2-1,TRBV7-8,TGTGCCAGCAGCCGAACTACTAGCGGGAGCCAGGATGAGCAGTTCTTC,CASSRTTSGSQDEQFF
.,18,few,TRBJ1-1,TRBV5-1,TGCGCCAGCAGCTGGAGTACCGACAGGTCGGGTCGAAACACTGAAGCTTTCTTT,CASSWSTDRSGRNTEAFF
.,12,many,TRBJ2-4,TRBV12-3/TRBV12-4,TGTGCCAGCAGCAATGTCGTTGAGATGAAGTACTTC,CASSNVVEMKYF
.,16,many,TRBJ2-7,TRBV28,TGTGCCAGCAGTTTAGCTGTGCGGGCGGGGTTGTACGAGCAGTACTTC,CASSLAVRAGLYEQYF
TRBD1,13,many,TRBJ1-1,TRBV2,TGTGCCAGCAGCCGACAGGGGCCCACTGAAGCTTTCTTT,CASSRQGPTEAFF
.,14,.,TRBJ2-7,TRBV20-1,TGCAGTGCTAGAGCAGAGACTTCACCCTACGAGCAGTACTTC,CSARAETSPYEQYF
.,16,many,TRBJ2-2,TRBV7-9,TGTGCCAGCAGCTTACCCGGACAAAAACCACACGGGGAGCTGTTTTTT,CASSLPGQKPHGELFF
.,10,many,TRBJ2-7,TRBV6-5,TGTGCCAGCGGAGCCTACGAGCAGTACTTC,CASGAYEQYF
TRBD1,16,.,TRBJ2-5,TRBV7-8,TGTGCCAGCAGCTTAGGGACAGGGGGGAACCAAGAGACCCAGTACTTC,CASSLGTGGNQETQYF
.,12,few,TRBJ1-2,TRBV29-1,TGCAGCGTTGTTTCGGGCGTCTATGGCTACACCTTC,CSVVSGVYGYTF
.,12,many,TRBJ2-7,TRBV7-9,TGTGCCAGCAGCTTAGTTGCGGCCGAGCAGTACTTC,CASSLVAAEQYF
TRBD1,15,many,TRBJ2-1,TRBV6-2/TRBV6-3,TGTGCCAGCAGTTCCCGGGACAGCCTTTACAATGAGCAGTTCTTC,CASSSRDSLYNEQFF
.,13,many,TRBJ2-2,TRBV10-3,TGTGCCACCTGCCCAGGGAACACCGGGGAGCTGTTTTTT,CATCPGNTGELFF